The rows below give T cell receptor beta chains drawn from one sample of a study of blood T cell repertoires in COVID-19. Using immunoSEQ multiplex PCR, the repertoire was profiled, and TCRdb retains in-frame clones only, with some absent. This table holds 350,000 to 500,000 clones, roughly 90% found once. The sequencing input was PBMCs or T cells enriched from blood (not recorded which). All receptors derive from a woman under 30 who had been exposed to COVID-19. The CDR3 runs from the conserved cysteine through the conserved F or W. The order of the fields is V gene, clone size, J gene, D gene, CDR3 protein, CDR3 DNA. A D gene is named only where the DNA matches it firmly. Clone size is not always given. Where it is, it says once, few, many or a class for expanded clones.

>TRBV7-2|NA|TRBJ1-4|NA
CASSLVGGSEKLFF
TGTGCCAGCAGCCTGGTGGGGGGGAGTGAAAAACTGTTTTTT
>TRBV13|once|TRBJ1-3|NA
CAFYSGGISGNTIYF
TGTGCCTTTTACTCGGGTGGAATCTCTGGAAACACCATATATTTT
>TRBV3-1/TRBV3-2|few|TRBJ1-6|NA
CASSEHSLYNSPLHF
TGTGCCAGCAGCGAGCATAGCCTTTATAATTCACCCCTCCACTTT
>TRBV24-1|NA|TRBJ2-3|NA
CATSDSTWKSDTQYF
TGTGCCACCAGTGATTCGACTTGGAAATCGGATACGCAGTATTTT
>TRBV5-5|NA|TRBJ1-2|TRBD1
CASSLVQGAYGYTF
TGTGCCAGCAGCTTGGTACAGGGGGCGTATGGCTACACCTTC
>TRBV15|once|TRBJ2-1|NA
CATSRVDRAPGSNEQFF
TGTGCCACCAGCAGAGTAGACCGGGCCCCGGGGAGCAATGAGCAGTTCTTC
>TRBV19|NA|TRBJ1-3|TRBD1
CASTTGQIGNTIYF
TGTGCCAGTACTACGGGACAGATTGGAAACACCATATATTTT
>TRBV5-1|NA|TRBJ1-2|TRBD1
CASSGTGAAVGYTF
TGCGCCAGCTCTGGGACAGGGGCCGCCGTGGGCTACACCTTC
>TRBV7-9|NA|TRBJ1-6|NA
CASSLDQRGGISYNSPLHF
TGTGCCAGCAGCTTAGACCAACGAGGAGGGATCTCCTATAATTCACCCCTCCACTTT
>TRBV28|NA|TRBJ2-1|NA
CASSPGLGYNEQFF
TGTGCCAGCAGCCCCGGACTGGGCTACAATGAGCAGTTCTTC
>TRBV10-3|NA|TRBJ2-7|NA
CATGGQGEYEQYF
TGTGCCACCGGAGGGCAGGGGGAGTACGAGCAGTACTTC
>TRBV19|NA|TRBJ1-1|NA
CASSIAGSMNTEAFF
TGTGCCAGTAGTATAGCAGGAAGTATGAACACTGAAGCTTTCTTT
>TRBV11-2|few|TRBJ2-1|TRBD2
CASRHIAGGPNNEQFF
TGTGCCAGCAGACACATAGCGGGAGGCCCTAACAATGAGCAGTTCTTC
>TRBV4-1|NA|TRBJ2-7|NA
CASSQSTGTYEQYF
TGCGCCAGCAGCCAAAGTACCGGGACCTACGAGCAGTACTTC
>TRBV2|NA|TRBJ2-1|TRBD2
CASSGLAKVNEQFF
TGTGCCAGCAGCGGACTAGCAAAGGTCAATGAGCAGTTCTTC
>TRBV9|once|TRBJ2-7|TRBD1
CASSQSGTGDLRSSYEQYF
TGTGCCAGCAGCCAAAGTGGGACAGGGGACCTAAGAAGCTCCTACGAGCAGTACTTC
>TRBV10-2|NA|TRBJ2-7|TRBD2
CASSESLAGPYEQYF
TGCGCCAGCAGTGAGTCCCTAGCGGGACCCTACGAGCAGTACTTC
>TRBV11-2|NA|TRBJ1-2|NA
CASSSAFRAGLGYTF
TGTGCCAGCAGCTCCGCTTTTAGGGCAGGACTCGGCTACACCTTC
>TRBV20-1|NA|TRBJ2-2|TRBD2
CSASTTSGANTGELFF
TGCAGTGCTAGTACGACTAGCGGTGCGAACACCGGGGAGCTGTTTTTT
>TRBV28|NA|TRBJ2-1|TRBD1
CASTRDRGSPAYNEQFF
TGTGCCAGCACCCGGGACAGGGGGTCCCCCGCTTACAATGAGCAGTTCTTC
>TRBV5-1|NA|TRBJ1-1|TRBD1
CASSLGQGTNTEAFF
TGCGCCAGCAGCTTGGGACAGGGAACGAACACTGAAGCTTTCTTT
>TRBV4-2|NA|TRBJ2-7|TRBD2
CASSQGRGAAGGEQYF
TGTGCCAGCAGCCAAGGTAGGGGCGCGGCGGGAGGCGAGCAGTACTTC
>TRBV7-9|NA|TRBJ2-1|NA
CASSLQNSYNEQFF
TGTGCCAGCAGCTTACAAAACAGTTACAATGAGCAGTTCTTC
>TRBV28|NA|TRBJ1-2|NA
CASSLSGESRGYTF
TGTGCCAGCAGTTTATCGGGGGAATCCCGAGGCTACACCTTC
>TRBV5-6|few|TRBJ1-2|TRBD1
CASSSVGQGVGYTF
TGTGCCAGCAGCTCCGTTGGGCAGGGGGTAGGCTACACCTTC
>TRBV19|NA|TRBJ1-2|NA
CASSNGPSGGYTF
TGTGCCAGTAGTAACGGGCCCAGCGGCGGCTACACCTTC
>TRBV6-5|once|TRBJ1-2|NA
CASSQRERDYGYTF
TGTGCCAGCAGTCAGAGGGAGAGGGACTATGGCTACACCTTC
>TRBV7-9|NA|TRBJ1-1|NA
CASSLGGGGTEAFF
TGTGCCAGCAGCTTAGGAGGGGGAGGGACTGAAGCTTTCTTT
>TRBV18|NA|TRBJ2-1|TRBD1
CASSATGGEGEQFF
TGTGCCAGCTCAGCCACAGGGGGCGAGGGTGAGCAGTTCTTC
>TRBV19|NA|TRBJ2-7|TRBD2
CASSISPSGGIEQYF
TGTGCCAGTAGTATATCCCCTAGCGGGGGGATCGAGCAGTACTTC
>TRBV11-2|NA|TRBJ2-5|TRBD2
CASSQDLSGRARETQYF
TGTGCCAGCAGCCAAGACTTAAGCGGGAGGGCCCGGGAGACCCAGTACTTC
>TRBV7-2|once|TRBJ1-5|NA
CASSLGAGSQPQHF
TGTGCCAGCAGCTTAGGGGCCGGGAGTCAGCCCCAGCATTTT
>TRBV5-1|NA|TRBJ2-3|TRBD2
CASRYGTSGTDTQYF
TGCGCCAGCAGATACGGGACTAGCGGCACAGATACGCAGTATTTT
>TRBV7-9|NA|TRBJ1-2|TRBD1
CASSTIKTGSYGYTF
TGTGCCAGCAGCACCATCAAGACAGGGAGCTATGGCTACACCTTC
>TRBV4-2|once|TRBJ1-6|NA
CASSQLRTGTSSYNSPLHF
TGTGCCAGCAGCCAACTTCGAACAGGAACCAGCTCCTATAATTCACCCCTCCACTTT
>TRBV28|NA|TRBJ2-6|NA
CASSLTLNRVDSTNVLTF
TGTGCCAGCAGTTTAACCCTGAACAGGGTAGATAGTACCAACGTCCTGACTTTC
>TRBV30|few|TRBJ1-2|NA
CAWAHLGRSNYGYTF
TGTGCCTGGGCCCATCTGGGCCGCTCTAACTATGGCTACACCTTC
>TRBV6-5|NA|TRBJ1-5|TRBD1
CASSSGTAVGPQHF
TGTGCCAGCAGTTCCGGGACAGCCGTCGGGCCCCAGCATTTT
>TRBV7-8|NA|TRBJ2-7|TRBD1
CASSLAAWTGVRYEQYF
TGTGCCAGCAGCTTAGCCGCCTGGACAGGGGTGAGGTACGAGCAGTACTTC
>TRBV30|NA|TRBJ2-1|TRBD1
CAWGYEGQGLYNEQFF
TGTGCCTGGGGATACGAAGGACAGGGGCTCTACAATGAGCAGTTCTTC
>TRBV9|once|TRBJ1-4|NA
CASSADEKLFF
TGTGCCAGCAGCGCTGATGAAAAACTGTTTTTT
>TRBV2|NA|TRBJ2-3|TRBD2
CARERDGGTDTQYF
TGTGCCAGGGAGCGGGACGGGGGCACAGATACGCAGTATTTT
>TRBV6-5|NA|TRBJ1-1|TRBD1
CASTKDRGLNTEAFF
TGTGCCAGCACGAAGGACAGGGGGCTGAACACTGAAGCTTTCTTT
>TRBV10-3|once|TRBJ2-7|NA
CAISDPGHSYEQYF
TGTGCCATCAGTGATCCGGGACACTCCTACGAGCAGTACTTC
>TRBV18|once|TRBJ2-5|TRBD1
CASSPLGTGYNQETQYF
TGTGCCAGCTCACCGCTTGGGACAGGTTATAACCAAGAGACCCAGTACTTC
>TRBV28|NA|TRBJ2-3|TRBD2
CASSRQLAAGTDTQYF
TGTGCCAGCAGCCGCCAACTAGCGGCCGGCACAGATACGCAGTATTTT
>TRBV3-1/TRBV3-2|NA|TRBJ2-3|TRBD2
CASSLGALAGALTDTQYF
TGTGCCAGCAGCCTCGGAGCCCTAGCGGGGGCCTTAACAGATACGCAGTATTTT
>TRBV19|NA|TRBJ2-6|TRBD1
CAREAGQGYPGANVLTF
TGTGCCAGAGAGGCGGGACAGGGGTACCCTGGGGCCAACGTCCTGACTTTC
>TRBV28|NA|TRBJ2-5|NA
CASRRTWDQETQYF
TGTGCCAGCAGGCGGACATGGGACCAAGAGACCCAGTACTTC
>TRBV27|NA|TRBJ2-5|TRBD2
CASSLLLAGGPTETQYF
TGTGCCAGCAGTTTACTACTAGCGGGAGGGCCTACCGAGACCCAGTACTTC
>TRBV29-1|NA|TRBJ2-5|TRBD1
CSERAGQGSQETQYF
TGCAGCGAGAGGGCGGGACAGGGCTCCCAAGAGACCCAGTACTTC